These 18 T cell receptor beta chains came from one sample sequenced in a study of shared clonotypes between healthy human individuals (dated by TCRdb to about 2020). For the CD8 naive samples, CD45RO-negative cells were positively selected for CCR7, yielding a CD45RA+CCR7+ population from which TemRA cells were excluded. The library came from the immunoSEQ multiplex PCR assay. TCRdb carries this immuneACCESS record with in-frame sequences only. Its versions omit some clonotypes, under half of them owing to an unresolved V gene in the studies checked, with the rest unexplained. Here the sample has roughly 1,800,000 clones; about 95% occur a single time. The biggest ten clones account for 0.95% to 1.5% of the sample. The material sequenced was naive CD8+ T cells sorted from blood. The sample's cell subset or site label, in plain terms: CD45RA+CCR7+. Receptors originate from a man younger than 35 in good health.

The V and J genes are TRBV18 and TRBJ1-2; tentatively, D is TRBD1 (6 bases). CDR1 is KGHSH, CDR2 LQKENI, per germline. This CDR3 contains 15 residues. The V end lost 6 bases, the J end lost 0 bases, and 14 bases lay between the germline ends. In DNA form, the CDR3 reads TGTGCCAGCTCGCAGACAGGTGCCCCTAACTATGGCTACACCTTC. Residues: CASSQTGAPNYGYTF.

The rearrangement uses TRBV6-1 and TRBJ2-7, with TRBD2 identical over 7 bases. The germline gives CDR1 MNHNS, CDR2 SASEGT. This CDR3 has 16 amino acids. J was trimmed by 5 bases and V by 3 bases; bases with no gene match: 13. This CDR3 is CASSEPLGGGENEQYF. The CDR3 nucleotides are TGTGCCAGCAGTGAGCCGCTCGGGGGAGGGGAGAACGAGCAGTACTTC.

The chain employs TRBV4-1 and TRBJ2-1; TRBD2 is a possible D gene (5 bases). CDR1 and CDR2 from the germline V gene are MGHRA and YSYEKL. The CDR3 is 12 residues long. The V end lost 4 bases, the J end lost 8 bases, and 9 bases lay between the germline ends. The CDR3 spells CASSLGGDEQFF. CDR3 sequence (DNA): TGCGCCAGCAGCCTAGGAGGCGATGAGCAGTTCTTC.

This clone was observed a few times. This chain links TRBV5-1 with TRBJ1-6; TRBD1 agrees at 8 bases. Unmatched junction bases numbered 6, after V lost 1 base and J lost 9 bases. This CDR3 is 15 amino acids long. The germline CDR1 and CDR2 sequences are SGHRS and YFSETQ. CDR3 sequence: CASSLSQGVVSPLHF. In DNA form, the CDR3 reads TGCGCCAGCAGCTTGTCACAGGGGGTAGTTTCACCCCTCCACTTT.

This rearrangement joins TRBV6-1 to TRBJ2-5; 10 bases fit TRBD2. Germline CDR1 MNHNS, CDR2 SASEGT. V was clipped by 7 bases and J by 7 bases; unmatched bases: 12. The CDR3 has 15 amino acids. The CDR3 sequence: CASIGIAGGPGTQYF. The CDR3 DNA follows: TGTGCCAGCATAGGGATAGCGGGGGGACCCGGGACCCAGTACTTC.

Regarding this clone: Other DNA sequences in this sample translate to the same CDR3. The rearrangement uses TRBV6-5 and TRBJ2-5; perhaps TRBD2 as D (6 bases). This CDR3 has 13 amino acids. Trimming took off 3 bases at V and 5 bases at J, with 10 bases between the two ends. CDR1 is MNHEY, CDR2 SVGAGI, per germline. The DNA for the CDR3 is TGTGCCAGCAGTTATGGAGGGGACGAGACCCAGTACTTC. It yields the protein CASSYGGDETQYF.

The genes are TRBV7-6 and TRBJ1-4; D is uncertain. V lost 1 base, J lost 4 bases, and 7 bases lay in between. This CDR3 is 14 amino acids long. Germline CDR1 SGHVS, CDR2 FNYEAQ. The CDR3 DNA reads TGTGCCAGCAGCTTAGGGGGTTATAATGAAAAACTGTTTTTT. Encoded protein: CASSLGGYNEKLFF.

The V and J genes are TRBV6-5 and TRBJ2-5, with D possibly being TRBD2 (5 bases). Germline lookup yields CDR1 MNHEY and CDR2 SVGAGI. V lost 0 bases and J 5 bases, leaving 13 bases between the germline ends. There are 15 residues in the CDR3. CDR3 loop: CASSYSRSGWETQYF. CDR3 in DNA: TGTGCCAGCAGTTACTCGAGGAGCGGCTGGGAGACCCAGTACTTC.

As regards this clone: The same CDR3 can be traced to other DNA sequences in this sample. The CDR3 DNA reads TGTGCCAGCAGTGAGGGGGGGAACACTGAAGCTTTCTTT. Protein sequence: CASSEGGNTEAFF. The chain couples TRBV25-1 to TRBJ1-1, with D perhaps matching TRBD1 (5 bases). CDR1 MGHDK and CDR2 SYGVNS come from the germline V gene. Trimming cost V 3 bases and J 1 base, with 6 bases left between them. CDR3 length equals 13 residues.

This sequence joins TRBV15 and TRBJ2-7; the D is unclear. Looked up from germline, CDR1 is LNHNV and CDR2 is YYDKDF (reference sequence). CDR3 length: 15 amino acids. Trimming took 3 bases from V and 2 from J, leaving 14 bases between them. DNA for the CDR3: TGTGCCACCAGCAGGCTCGATGAGGATCCCTACGAGCAGTACTTC. This encodes CATSRLDEDPYEQYF.

The V gene is TRBV7-9, the J gene TRBJ1-2; TRBD1 matches at 11 bases. V was pared by 5 bases and J by 6 bases, with 8 bases of the junction left unmatched. CDR1 is SEHNR, CDR2 FQNEAQ, per germline (reference sequence). The CDR3 is 15 amino acids. The CDR3 coding sequence is TGTGCCAGCAGCCCCACCGGACAGGGGGCCAATGGCTACACCTTC. Residues: CASSPTGQGANGYTF. Supplemented by reference TRBV7-9 and TRBJ1-2, the full variable domain reads DTGVSQNPRHKITKRGQNVTFRCDPISEHNRLYWYRQTLGQGPEFLTYFQNEAQLEKSRLLSDRFSAERPKGSFSTLEIQRTEQGDSAMYLCASSPTGQGANGYTFGSGTRLTVV.

V usage is TRBV29-1 and J usage is TRBJ1-1; D is ambiguous. The CDR3 totals 12 residues. V was cut by 4 bases and J by 1 base, with 7 bases left in between. The V gene's germline CDR1 is SQVTM and CDR2 ANQGSEA. As DNA, the CDR3 is TGCAGCGTTGCTCTAGGGAACACTGAAGCTTTCTTT. Translating gives CSVALGNTEAFF.

The sample holds one count of this clone. J is TRBJ2-6 and V is TRBV27; D call uncertain. The CDR3 sequence is 13 residues long. Trimming took 3 bases from V and 4 from J, leaving 4 bases between them. Germline loops: CDR1 MNHEY, CDR2 SMNVEV (reference sequence). The CDR3 reads CASSLDGANVLTF. In DNA form, the CDR3 reads TGTGCCAGCAGTTTGGACGGGGCCAACGTCCTGACTTTC.

This chain uses TRBV27 with TRBJ2-7; 7 nucleotides align to TRBD2. J lost 6 bases, V lost 2 bases, and 7 bases had no gene match. CDR3 length: 14 amino acids. Germline CDR1 and CDR2: MNHEY and SMNVEV (reference sequence). CDR3 region: CASSLGLEASEQYF. CDR3 nucleotides: TGTGCCAGCAGTTTAGGACTAGAAGCAAGCGAGCAGTACTTC.

This sequence joins TRBV11-2 and TRBJ2-1; D gene uncertain. The germline CDR1 and CDR2 sequences are SGHAT and FQNNGV. This CDR3 comprises 20 residues. Deletions cut 0 bases from V and 0 bases from J, with 21 bases between. In nucleotides, the CDR3 is TGTGCCAGCAGCTTAGACTCTACTTCGTACGGGTTCATCTCCTACAATGAGCAGTTCTTC. This sequence encodes CASSLDSTSYGFISYNEQFF.

This chain connects TRBV13 to TRBJ2-5; 7 nucleotides line up with TRBD1. From germline, CDR1 is PRHDT and CDR2 FYEKMQ (reference sequence). CDR3 length: 15 residues. The trim removed 4 bases at V and 1 base at J, leaving 6 bases unmatched. In nucleotides, the CDR3 is TGTGCCAGCAGCTCGGGACAGACCGCCCAAGAGACCCAGTACTTC. It encodes CASSSGQTAQETQYF.

The sample holds one count of this clone. The rearrangement links TRBV9 to TRBJ2-7, with D hard to call. Trimming stripped 0 bases from V and 0 bases from J, with 10 bases between. Germline values: CDR1 SGDLS, CDR2 YYNGEE. The CDR3 has 15 residues. The CDR3 DNA reads as TGTGCCAGCAGCGTAGGCGCAGGAGACTCCTACGAGCAGTACTTC. This gives the protein CASSVGAGDSYEQYF.

The chain joins TRBV4-1 to TRBJ2-7; TRBD1 might be the D (5 bases). CDR1 and CDR2 (germline): MGHRA, YSYEKL. Deletions cut 3 bases from V and 2 bases from J, with 11 bases between. The CDR3 covers 14 residues. The CDR3: CASSHKTGTYEQYF. DNA of the CDR3: TGCGCCAGCAGCCACAAAACAGGAACCTACGAGCAGTACTTC.